This TCR beta chain stems from a study of Graves' ophthalmopathy and Graves' hyperthyroidism. On the study more broadly: Researchers obtained peripheral blood at initial diagnosis, before any treatment had begun.

CDR3 length: 13 residues. The germline V and J ends were trimmed by 6 bases and 2 bases, with 9 bases remaining between them. From germline, CDR1 is SGHTA and CDR2 FQGNSA. The study amplified TCR beta CDR3 regions using RNA transcripts. An opening RT-PCR round employed HTBI primers and preceded a second-round multiplex PCR. One entry per CDR3 protein, called by TCRdb with MiXCR from the multiplex PCR reads. The data hold more than 550,000 distinct CDR3 sequences, with approximately 39% observed a single time. This clonotype was seen a few times. The chain carries TRBV7-2 and TRBJ2-3, with D perhaps TRBD2 (6 bases). This TCR was sampled from an adult man with Graves' ophthalmopathy. What was sequenced was peripheral blood. CDR3 sequence (DNA): TGTGCCAGCAGAACGGGGGACACAGATACGCAGTATTTT. Its translation is CASRTGDTDTQYF. Looking up the rest from reference TRBV7-2 and TRBJ2-3 gives the full variable domain: GAGVSQSPSNKVTEKGKDVELRCDPISGHTALYWYRQSLGQGLEFLIYFQGNSAPDKSGLPSDRFSAERTGGSVSTLTIQRTQQEDSAVYLCASRTGDTDTQYFGPGTRLTVL.